The 18 T cell receptor beta chains below all came from one sample that was sequenced in a study of T-cell reconstitution after alpha-beta-depleted transplantation in children. Preparation of the TCRbeta library involved a method that used unique molecular identifiers. MiXCR was run by TCRdb on the PCR reads, yielding one entry per CDR3 protein. The data hold roughly 82,000 distinct CDR3 sequences, with roughly an eighth observed a single time. The sample here was PBMCs, mostly from graft donor cells, taken 180 days after TCRalphabeta/CD19-depleted stem cell transplant. These receptors all come from a male patient aged 2-15 years who had a stem cell transplant for acute lymphoblastic leukemia, so the T cells may come from the graft donor.

This clonotype occurred a few times. CDR3 bases: TGTGCTAGTGAGGAGGAGGATACGCAGTATTTT. This encodes CASEEEDTQYF. This sequence joins TRBV12-5 and TRBJ2-3; weak D call: TRBD2 (5 bases). Germline values: CDR1 LGHNT, CDR2 FRNRAP. The CDR3 sequence is 11 residues long. The V end lost 7 bases, the J end lost 6 bases, and 8 bases lay between the germline ends.

Many counts were recorded for this clonotype. V and J are TRBV5-1 and TRBJ2-2, with 10 bases aligning to TRBD1. The CDR3 is 17 residues long. The junction had 8 bases not matched to a gene; V was cut back by 0 bases and J by 6 bases. In germline, CDR1 is SGHRS, CDR2 YFSETQ. CDR3 DNA: TGCGCCAGCAGCTTGGCCTGGAGACAGGGGGCCTCCGGGGAGCTGTTTTTT. This codes for CASSLAWRQGASGELFF.

This clonotype was observed at least ten times. The chain has TRBV10-3 and TRBJ2-7; TRBD2 is a possible D gene (6 bases). The V end lost 10 bases, the J end lost 6 bases, and 13 bases lay between the germline ends. The germline V gene has CDR1 ENHRY and CDR2 SYGVKD. The CDR3 loop spans 11 amino acids. The CDR3 nucleotides read TGTGCCACCACGGAGGGTCCCGAGCAGTACTTC. Its translation: CATTEGPEQYF.

There are a few counts of this clonotype. The CDR3 coding sequence is TGTGCCAGCAGCCTCCGGGACTCCACAGATACGCAGTATTTT. It is translated as CASSLRDSTDTQYF. This chain links TRBV6-1 with TRBJ2-3, with a tentative D call TRBD2 (6 bases). This CDR3 has 14 amino acids. Germline V gives CDR1 MNHNS, CDR2 SASEGT. V dropped 6 bases and J dropped 2 bases, with 12 bases sitting between them.

The chain is built from TRBV20-1 and TRBJ1-5; the D is unclear. Trimming removed 0 bases at V and 5 bases at J, with 14 bases between. CDR3 size: 15 residues. CDR1 and CDR2 from the germline V gene are DFQATT and SNEGSKA (reference sequence). CDR3 region: CSARDSGSSYQPQHF. In DNA, the CDR3 is TGCAGTGCTAGAGATAGCGGCAGTTCGTATCAGCCCCAGCATTTT.

This clonotype showed up just a few times. The rearrangement links TRBV15 to TRBJ2-6, with 11 bases fitting TRBD2. CDR1 and CDR2 from the germline V gene are LNHNV and YYDKDF (reference sequence). CDR3 length: 18 residues. The V segment lost 8 bases and the J segment 1 base; nucleotides outside the gene matches: 10. CDR3 amino acids: CATLEASGRSSGANVLTF. The CDR3 nucleotides are TGTGCCACCCTTGAGGCTAGCGGGAGGTCGTCTGGGGCCAACGTCCTGACTTTC. The complete variable domain, with remaining parts taken from reference TRBV15 and TRBJ2-6, reads DAMVIQNPRYQVTQFGKPVTLSCSQTLNHNVMYWYQQKSSQAPKLLFHYYDKDFNNEADTPDNFQSRRPNTSFCFLDIRSPGLGDTAMYLCATLEASGRSSGANVLTFGAGSRLTVL.

Many counts were recorded for this clonotype. This chain joins TRBV4-1 and TRBJ2-1; 11 nucleotides line up with TRBD1. Germline CDR1 and CDR2: MGHRA and YSYEKL. The junction had 6 bases not matched to a gene; V was cut back by 7 bases and J by 7 bases. CDR3 length: 14 amino acids. CDR3 nucleotide sequence: TGCGCCAGCAAGCAAGGACAGGGGGCTAATGAGCAGTTCTTC. Translating it yields CASKQGQGANEQFF.

The chain carries TRBV20-1 and TRBJ2-7, with 10 bases aligning to TRBD2. Germline-derived CDR1 and CDR2 are DFQATT and SNEGSKA (reference sequence). The CDR3 has 14 amino acids. V lost 5 bases to trimming and J lost 3 bases; unmatched junction nucleotides: 7. In DNA, the CDR3 is TGCAGTGCTGGTCTTAGCGGGAGGATCTACGAGCAGTACTTC. Translating it yields CSAGLSGRIYEQYF.

The chain links TRBV10-3 to TRBJ2-6; perhaps D is TRBD1 or TRBD2 (6 bases each). The CDR3 is made up of 15 amino acids. V lost 8 bases, J lost 0 bases, and 11 bases lay in between. Per germline, CDR1 ENHRY and CDR2 SYGVKD. CDR3 region: CAIGGTHSGANVLTF. The CDR3 region has the DNA TGTGCCATCGGCGGGACACACTCTGGGGCCAACGTCCTGACTTTC.

The sample holds a few counts of this clonotype. The chain couples TRBV28 to TRBJ1-2; D is ambiguous. CDR3 length: 15 residues. Germline V gives CDR1 MDHEN, CDR2 SYDVKM. V was trimmed by 4 bases and J by 0 bases, leaving 12 bases between them. The chain's CDR3 is CASSSALFSNYGYTF. The CDR3 bases are TGTGCCAGCAGTTCTGCCCTGTTTTCTAACTATGGCTACACCTTC.

This clonotype was seen more than once but under ten times. The chain recombines TRBV7-9 with TRBJ2-7, with 10 bases fitting TRBD1. Germline CDR1 is SEHNR and CDR2 is FQNEAQ (reference sequence). J was trimmed by 3 bases and V by 2 bases; bases with no gene match: 7. There are 16 residues in the CDR3. CDR3 sequence (DNA): TGTGCCAGCAGCTTAACCTCCGGGACAGGGGACTACGAGCAGTACTTC. Its protein product is CASSLTSGTGDYEQYF.

The V and J genes are TRBV27 and TRBJ1-1; 7 nucleotides align to TRBD1. The V gene end was trimmed by 3 bases and the J gene end by 7 bases; junction bases not matched to a gene: 5. CDR1 and CDR2 (germline): MNHEY, SMNVEV (reference sequence). CDR3 length equals 13 residues. CDR3 sequence: CASSFRQGGEAFF. CDR3 sequence (DNA): TGTGCCAGCAGTTTCCGACAGGGCGGTGAAGCTTTCTTT.

There are a few counts of this clonotype. The chain couples TRBV6-2 or TRBV6-3 to TRBJ1-5; D call uncertain. CDR3 length equals 14 residues. V lost 6 bases to trimming and J lost 0 bases, with 9 bases between them. CDR1 is MNHEY, CDR2 SVGEGT, per germline. CDR3 amino acids: CASSHPYSNQPQHF. The CDR3 nucleotides are TGTGCCAGCAGCCACCCGTATAGCAATCAGCCCCAGCATTTT.

In its sample, this clonotype was seen a few times. One end of the junction fails to match germline, which may point to a read error. The chain couples TRBV15 to TRBJ2-4; possible D gene TRBD1, 6 bases. From germline, CDR1 is LNHNV and CDR2 YYDKDF (reference sequence). The CDR3 covers 14 residues. CDR3 sequence (DNA): TGTGCCACCAGCAGGGACCTTGACAGGCGTTTAAACCACTTC. Translation gives CATSRDLDRRLNHF.

This clonotype appeared a few times. V gene TRBV5-1 combines with J gene TRBJ2-3, with 9 nucleotides matching TRBD2. Germline trimming cut 4 bases from V and 3 bases from J; bases unmatched to any gene: 6. The CDR3 is 15 amino acids. Germline CDR1 is SGHRS and CDR2 is YFSETQ. The CDR3 DNA reads TGCGCCAGCAGCCCCGGACTAGCGCATACAGATACGCAGTATTTT. It is translated as CASSPGLAHTDTQYF. Full variable domain (remainder filled in from reference TRBV5-1 and TRBJ2-3): KAGVTQTPRYLIKTRGQQVTLSCSPISGHRSVSWYQQTPGQGLQFLFEYFSETQRNKGNFPGRFSGRQFSNSRSEMNVSTLELGDSALYLCASSPGLAHTDTQYFGPGTRLTVL.

The chain employs TRBV9 and TRBJ1-2; 9 nucleotides align to TRBD1. This CDR3 has 15 residues. V gave up 5 bases and J gave up 3 bases; unmatched junction bases: 8. The germline V gene encodes CDR1 SGDLS and CDR2 YYNGEE. The CDR3 reads CASRPTGGLDYGYTF. DNA of the CDR3: TGTGCCAGCAGACCTACAGGGGGCTTGGACTATGGCTACACCTTC.

The chain has TRBV18 and TRBJ2-5; 7 nucleotides agree with TRBD1. V lost 4 bases to trimming and J lost 1 base; unmatched junction nucleotides: 3. The CDR3 totals 14 residues. Germline lookup yields CDR1 KGHSH and CDR2 LQKENI. CDR3 nucleotides: TGTGCCAGCTCACTCGGGACAGTCCAAGAGACCCAGTACTTC. This gives the protein CASSLGTVQETQYF.

This clonotype was picked up a small number of times. The chain is built from TRBV5-1 and TRBJ2-2, with 13 bases aligning to TRBD2. Germline V lookup: CDR1 SGHRS, CDR2 YFSETQ. This CDR3 is 18 amino acids long. V lost 4 bases and J lost 7; bases outside the gene matches: 13. CDR3 residues: CASSLRTSGRAFHGELFF. CDR3 in DNA: TGCGCCAGCAGCCTTCGAACTAGCGGGAGGGCCTTTCACGGGGAGCTGTTTTTT. The variable domain in full, with the rest retrieved from reference TRBV5-1 and TRBJ2-2, is KAGVTQTPRYLIKTRGQQVTLSCSPISGHRSVSWYQQTPGQGLQFLFEYFSETQRNKGNFPGRFSGRQFSNSRSEMNVSTLELGDSALYLCASSLRTSGRAFHGELFFGEGSRLTVL.